This TCR beta chain was obtained from a study of blood T cell repertoires in COVID-19. Across the study: COVID-19 samples, acute and convalescent, were from the United States, Italy and Spain. In each case, the material was cDNA or gDNA derived from T cells, B-cell-depleted T cells, or PBMCs.

In the original workflow: It was from reference gene primer amplification that nucleated cell counts were estimated. The method was immunoSEQ multiplex PCR; TCRdb's version includes in-frame clones alone and lacks a portion of them. That table supplies the V and J calls and clone size; D and trimming were determined from the DNA. The sample consists of some 150,000 clones, 80% to 90% of them appearing once. The CDR3 length is 16 residues. V lost 1 base, J lost 2 bases, and 7 bases stayed unmatched. Germline CDR1 SGHVS, CDR2 FQNEAQ. The sequenced sample was peripheral blood. The clonotype was recovered from a human donor with acute or convalescent COVID-19. The donor label of this sample is uncertain. The chain has TRBV7-8 and TRBJ2-7; 8 nucleotides line up with TRBD1. CDR3 loop: CASSLGGLDRAYEQYF. The CDR3 region has the DNA TGTGCCAGCAGCTTAGGAGGTCTGGACAGGGCCTACGAGCAGTACTTC. The full variable domain, rest sourced from reference TRBV7-8 and TRBJ2-7, is GAGVSQSPRYKVAKRGQDVALRCDPISGHVSLFWYQQALGQGPEFLTYFQNEAQLDKSGLPSDRFFAERPEGSVSTLKIQRTQQEDSAVYLCASSLGGLDRAYEQYFGPGTRLTVT.